The clone carrying this T cell receptor (beta chain) came up many times. The antigen remains undetermined. Investigators reverse transcribed all isolated RNA, so they sequenced expressed TCRB transcripts. Clones were read by immunoSEQ multiplex PCR, and TCRdb kept only the in-frame ones, dropping some. The data hold 150,000 to 180,000 clones, with approximately 12% observed a single time. With 4 bases removed from V and 7 bases from J, the gap between germline ends came to 15 bases. The CDR3 contains 14 residues. Germline V gives CDR1 SGHNT, CDR2 YYREEE (reference sequence). The data were taken from a study of beta chain features in type 1 diabetes. Overall study: Healthy donors and patients showed comparable age, gender and cell yields. Sorted cells examined across all samples numbered 107,917,701.

General study results and limits: VDJ junctions from type 1 diabetes patients carried fewer insertions and larger deletions. Across patients, naive, central memory and Treg TCRB repertoires exhibited apparently greater similarity than was observed across healthy donors.

This receptor was obtained from a young man in good health. This chain links TRBV5-4 with TRBJ2-1; D remains unclear. Sequencing was performed on central memory CD4+ T cells from blood. In DNA, the CDR3 is TGTGCCAGCAGCCTGGCCCGCTCTGGGAATGAGCAGTTCTTC. Translation gives CASSLARSGNEQFF.